The rows below give T cell receptor beta chains drawn from one sample of a study of immune evolution from preneoplasia to lung adenocarcinoma. Method: immunoSEQ multiplex PCR; TCRdb's copy keeps in-frame clones and lacks some. This sample has over 2,500 clones, with around 80% found just once. Sequenced material: FFPE invasive lung adenocarcinoma tissue. These receptors came from a person between 65 and 79 years old with invasive lung adenocarcinoma. CDR3s include the opening cysteine and the closing phenylalanine or tryptophan. The D gene is left open where the match is weak. Clone size is not always given. Where it is, it says once, few, many or a class for expanded clones.

>TRBD2|TRBV7-9|few|TRBJ2-7
CASSEGLAAYEQYF
TGTGCCAGCAGCGAGGGACTAGCGGCCTACGAGCAGTACTTC
>-|TRBV19|-|TRBJ1-5
CASSIRGEGWPQPQHF
TGTGCCAGTAGTATCAGAGGGGAGGGCTGGCCTCAGCCCCAGCATTTT
>TRBD1|TRBV19|-|TRBJ1-5
CASRSSRGSNQPQHF
TGTGCCAGTAGGAGCTCCAGGGGGAGCAATCAGCCCCAGCATTTT
>-|TRBV4-2|-|TRBJ2-5
CASSHGEGGKETQYF
TGTGCCAGCAGCCATGGAGAGGGGGGAAAAGAGACCCAGTACTTC
>-|TRBV18|-|TRBJ2-1
CASSLRTDYNEQFF
TGTGCCAGCTCACTACGGACGGACTACAATGAGCAGTTCTTC
>-|TRBV2|-|TRBJ1-1
CASILEGNTEAFF
-
>-|TRBV5-1|few|TRBJ1-3
CASSPDGLSGNTIYF
TGCGCCAGCAGCCCAGACGGACTCTCTGGAAACACCATATATTTT
>-|TRBV5-1|-|TRBJ1-3
CASSLGTGNTIYF
TGCGCCAGCAGCTTAGGGACAGGAAACACCATATATTTT
>-|TRBV30|-|TRBJ2-2
CAWAPPRGNTGELFF
TGTGCCTGGGCCCCCCCCAGAGGAAACACCGGGGAGCTGTTTTTT
>-|TRBV30|few|TRBJ2-7
CAWSAEGHYEQYF
TGTGCCTGGAGCGCCGAGGGACACTACGAGCAGTACTTC
>TRBD1|TRBV28|once|TRBJ2-2
CASTLGQGWVGELFF
TGTGCCAGCACCTTAGGACAGGGGTGGGTCGGGGAGCTGTTTTTT
>TRBD2|TRBV29-1|-|TRBJ2-1
CSVSSGASQWFF
TGCAGCGTTAGTAGCGGGGCGTCTCAATGGTTCTTC